The clone carrying this TCR beta chain showed up just once. A Seattle source enrolled patients during active infection and followed them longitudinally. Under the authors' procedure: Reference gene primer amplification gave estimated nucleated cell counts. Here immunoSEQ multiplex PCR was the method, and the copy in TCRdb shows in-frame clones only, minus some. V and J calls and clone size follow that table, whereas D and trimming were derived from the DNA. The data contain 170,000 or so clones, around 90% of them singletons. This sample was taken from a study of blood T cell repertoires in COVID-19. Study as a whole: From T cells, B-cell-depleted T cells, or PBMCs came the material, which was cDNA or gDNA.

V gave up 0 bases and J gave up 8 bases; unmatched junction bases: 8. CDR3 length: 15 residues. This chain links TRBV5-3 with TRBJ2-1; TRBD1 matches 7 bases. TRBV5-3 has ORF status, its function being uncertain. This receptor was taken from a man in his sixties with COVID-19, enrolled during active disease. Sequenced sample: peripheral blood. The CDR3 reads CARSLEQGRKDEQFF. Here the CDR3 DNA reads TGTGCCAGAAGCTTGGAACAGGGGAGAAAGGATGAGCAGTTCTTC.